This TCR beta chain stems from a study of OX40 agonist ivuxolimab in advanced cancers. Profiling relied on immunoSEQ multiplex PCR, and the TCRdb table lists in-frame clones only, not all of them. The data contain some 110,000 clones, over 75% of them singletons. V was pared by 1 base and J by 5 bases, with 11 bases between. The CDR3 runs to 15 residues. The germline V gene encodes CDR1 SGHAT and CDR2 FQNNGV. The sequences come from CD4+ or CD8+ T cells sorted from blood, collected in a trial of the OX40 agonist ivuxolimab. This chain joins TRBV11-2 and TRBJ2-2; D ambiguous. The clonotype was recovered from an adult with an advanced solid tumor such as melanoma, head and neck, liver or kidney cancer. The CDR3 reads CASSLVPLRTGELFF. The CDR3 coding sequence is TGTGCCAGCAGCTTAGTCCCGTTGAGGACCGGGGAGCTGTTTTTT.